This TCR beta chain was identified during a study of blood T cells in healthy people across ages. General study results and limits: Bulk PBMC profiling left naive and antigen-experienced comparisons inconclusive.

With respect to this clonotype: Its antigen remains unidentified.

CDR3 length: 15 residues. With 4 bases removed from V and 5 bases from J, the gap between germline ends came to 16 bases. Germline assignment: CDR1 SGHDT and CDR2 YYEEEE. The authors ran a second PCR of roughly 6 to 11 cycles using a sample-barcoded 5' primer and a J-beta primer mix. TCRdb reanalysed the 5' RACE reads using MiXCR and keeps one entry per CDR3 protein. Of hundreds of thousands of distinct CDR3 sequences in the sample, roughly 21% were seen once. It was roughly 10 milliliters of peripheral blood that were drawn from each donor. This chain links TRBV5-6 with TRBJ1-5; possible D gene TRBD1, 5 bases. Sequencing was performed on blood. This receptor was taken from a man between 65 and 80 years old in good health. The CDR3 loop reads CASSRAGRGDQPQHF. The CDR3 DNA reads TGTGCCAGCAGCCGAGCTGGGCGAGGGGATCAGCCCCAGCATTTT. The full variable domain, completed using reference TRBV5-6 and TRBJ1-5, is DAGVTQSPTHLIKTRGQQVTLRCSPKSGHDTVSWYQQALGQGPQFIFQYYEEEERQRGNFPDRFSGHQFPNYSSELNVNALLLGDSALYLCASSRAGRGDQPQHFGDGTRLSIL.